The 9 T cell receptor beta chains listed next were all sequenced from one sample in a study of blood T cells in healthy people across ages. Combining a sample-barcoded 5' primer with a J-beta primer mix, a second PCR ran for about 6 to 12 cycles. TCRdb processed the 5' RACE reads anew with MiXCR; each CDR3 protein has one entry. The sample comprises hundreds of thousands of distinct CDR3 sequences, roughly 44% of which are singletons, and about 21% rests with the top ten. Material for sequencing was blood. The origin of the receptors is a man aged 55-75 years in good health.

This chain uses TRBV4-3 with TRBJ1-1; no reliable D call. Germline V gene lookup returns CDR1 LGHNA and CDR2 YSLEER. V dropped 0 bases and J dropped 0 bases, with 8 bases sitting between them. CDR3 length equals 15 residues. CDR3 DNA sequence: TGCGCCAGCAGCCAAGACTCCCGCCTGAACACTGAAGCTTTCTTT. Residues: CASSQDSRLNTEAFF.

Only a few counts were recorded for this clonotype. The J gene is TRBJ2-1, the V gene TRBV4-3; D gene uncertain. This CDR3 has 15 amino acids. Per germline, CDR1 LGHNA and CDR2 YSLEER. Trimming removed 5 bases from V and 1 base from J, with 12 bases in between. In DNA, the CDR3 is TGCGCCAGCAGCGCAAGGGCAGGTTCCTACAATGAGCAGTTCTTC. Its protein is CASSARAGSYNEQFF.

The J gene is TRBJ2-4, the V gene TRBV3-1; D is possibly TRBD2 (5 bases). The J call may not be correct, given that the DNA end is closer to TRBJ2-7. The germline gives CDR1 LGHDT, CDR2 YNNKEL (reference sequence). The CDR3 is 15 amino acids. The CDR3 DNA is TGTGCCAGCAGCCAAGGGCGGGCTAGAGTCTACGAGCAGTACTTC. Residues: CASSQGRARVYEQYF.

This clonotype was seen a few times. The chain links TRBV11-3 to TRBJ2-7; D is undetermined. This CDR3 is built from 14 residues. Germline-derived CDR1 and CDR2 are SGHNT and YENEEA. V was pared by 6 bases and J by 7 bases, with 19 bases between. The CDR3 protein is CASSWTDRSWEQYF. The DNA for the CDR3 is TGTGCCAGCAGTTGGACGGATCGCTCGTGGGAGCAGTACTTC.

This clonotype was recorded only once. This sequence joins TRBV20-1 and TRBJ1-2; a possible D gene is TRBD1 (5 bases). Germline V lookup: CDR1 DFQATT, CDR2 SNEGSKA (reference sequence). The CDR3 is 14 residues long. V lost 5 bases, J lost 3 bases, and 16 bases lay in between. The CDR3 reads CSAGAGGKDYGYTF. CDR3 sequence (DNA): TGCAGTGCTGGGGCGGGCGGAAAGGACTATGGCTACACCTTC.

This clonotype was counted between two and nine times. The V call is TRBV20-1, the J call TRBJ2-7; TRBD2 agrees at 8 bases. The CDR3 has 13 amino acids. The junction had 4 bases not matched to a gene; V was cut back by 5 bases and J by 1 base. Germline CDR1 DFQATT, CDR2 SNEGSKA (reference sequence). The CDR3 protein is CSAGSGESYEQYF. The CDR3 nucleotides are TGCAGTGCTGGTAGCGGGGAGTCCTACGAGCAGTACTTC.

V and J are TRBV20-1 and TRBJ2-5, with a possible D match to TRBD2 (7 bases). Germline loops: CDR1 DFQATT, CDR2 SNEGSKA (reference sequence). Trimming stripped 7 bases from V and 0 bases from J, with 12 bases between. This CDR3 is 13 amino acids long. DNA of the CDR3: TGCAGTGTTGTGCGGGGGCACCAAGAGACCCAGTACTTC. Amino acids: CSVVRGHQETQYF.

The J gene is TRBJ1-2, the V gene TRBV6-6, with D uncertain. In germline, CDR1 is MNHNY, CDR2 SVGAGI (reference sequence). Trimming cost V 0 bases and J 6 bases, with 5 bases left between them. CDR3 size: 12 residues. For the CDR3, the DNA is TGTGCCAGCAGTTACTCAGACAATGGCTACACCTTC. This codes for CASSYSDNGYTF.

This chain connects TRBV5-1 to TRBJ1-2; 7 bases agree with TRBD1. Germline V lookup: CDR1 SGHRS, CDR2 YFSETQ. V lost 4 bases, J lost 6 bases, and 9 bases stayed unmatched. There are 14 residues in the CDR3. CDR3 in amino acids: CASSLTGDYNGYTF. Written as DNA, the CDR3 is TGCGCCAGCAGCCTTACAGGGGACTACAATGGCTACACCTTC. The full variable domain, rest sourced from reference TRBV5-1 and TRBJ1-2, is KAGVTQTPRYLIKTRGQQVTLSCSPISGHRSVSWYQQTPGQGLQFLFEYFSETQRNKGNFPGRFSGRQFSNSRSEMNVSTLELGDSALYLCASSLTGDYNGYTFGSGTRLTVV.